This T cell receptor (beta chain) was sequenced for a study of identical twins. One entry per CDR3 protein results from TCRdb running MiXCR on the 5' RACE reads. The profile shows under 300,000 distinct CDR3 sequences, about an eighth of them singletons. Germline trimming cut 6 bases from V and 3 bases from J; bases unmatched to any gene: 12. This CDR3 is 16 amino acids long. Germline lookup yields CDR1 DFQATT and CDR2 SNEGSKA (reference sequence). Another study also made use of these data, one on yellow fever vaccine responses in identical twins.

Sequencing used memory (CD45RO+) T cells sorted from blood. This TCR came from a woman aged 18-29 years in good health. The chain couples TRBV20-1 to TRBJ2-5; 11 bases are shared with TRBD2. The CDR3 region is CSAEGTSGNLEETQYF. The CDR3 DNA reads TGCAGTGCCGAGGGGACTAGCGGAAACCTAGAAGAGACCCAGTACTTC.